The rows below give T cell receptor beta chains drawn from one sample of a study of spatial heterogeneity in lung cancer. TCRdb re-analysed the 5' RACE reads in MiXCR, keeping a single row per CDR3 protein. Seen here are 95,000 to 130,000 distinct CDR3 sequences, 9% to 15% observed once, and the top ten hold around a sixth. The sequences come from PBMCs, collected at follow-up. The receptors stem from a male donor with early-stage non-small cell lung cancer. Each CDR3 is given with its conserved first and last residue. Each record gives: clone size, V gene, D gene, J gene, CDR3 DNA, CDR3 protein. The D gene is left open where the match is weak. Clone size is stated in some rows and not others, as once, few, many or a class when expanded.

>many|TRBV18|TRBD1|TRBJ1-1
TGTGCCAGCTCCCGAGCGACAGGGACCACTGAAGCTTTCTTT
CASSRATGTTEAFF
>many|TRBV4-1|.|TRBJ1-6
TGCGCCAGCAGCCAAGCTAGGTATAATTCACCCCTCCACTTT
CASSQARYNSPLHF
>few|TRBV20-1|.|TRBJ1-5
TGCAGTGCTCTCAGGGTAATCAATCAGCCCCAGCATTTT
CSALRVINQPQHF
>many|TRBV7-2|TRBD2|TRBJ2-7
TGTGCCAGCAGCTCCTATACTAGCGGGGTGCAGTACTTC
CASSSYTSGVQYF
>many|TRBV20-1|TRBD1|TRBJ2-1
TGCAGTGCCTCTCCCGGGACAGGGAATGAGCAGTTCTTC
CSASPGTGNEQFF
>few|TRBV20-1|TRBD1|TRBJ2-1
TGCAGTGCTTCCAAACAGGGGGCTTACGATGAGCAGTTCTTC
CSASKQGAYDEQFF
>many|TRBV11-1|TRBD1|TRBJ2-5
TGTGCCAGCAGCTCCAATATCGGGACAGAAGAGACCCAGTACTTC
CASSSNIGTEETQYF
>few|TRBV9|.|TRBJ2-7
TGTGCCAGCAGCGTCGGACCAATGGACTACGAGCAGTACTTC
CASSVGPMDYEQYF
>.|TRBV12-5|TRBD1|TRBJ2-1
TGTGCTAGTGCCTGGGACAGTGTGTCCTACAATGAGCAGTTCTTC
CASAWDSVSYNEQFF
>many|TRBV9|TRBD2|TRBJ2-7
TGTGCCAGCAGCCAGAGACTAGCGGGGCCCTACGAGCAGTACTTC
CASSQRLAGPYEQYF
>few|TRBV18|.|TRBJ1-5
TGTGCCAGCTCACCACATCAGGGACCGGGTCAGCCCCAGCATTTT
CASSPHQGPGQPQHF
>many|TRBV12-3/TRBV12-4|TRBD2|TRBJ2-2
TGTGCCAGCAGTCCCGGGGGGGCATTTGGGGAGCTGTTTTTT
CASSPGGAFGELFF
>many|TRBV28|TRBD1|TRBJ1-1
TGTGCCAGCAGGCAGGGGGCAGGACTAAACACTGAAGCTTTCTTT
CASRQGAGLNTEAFF
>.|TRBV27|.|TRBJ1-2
TGTGCCAGCAGTCCAGTTCATCTCGACTATGGCTACACCTTC
CASSPVHLDYGYTF
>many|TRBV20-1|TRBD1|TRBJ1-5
TGCAGTGCTAGAGATACAGGGGGCAATCAGCCCCAGCATTTT
CSARDTGGNQPQHF
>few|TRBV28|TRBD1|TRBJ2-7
TGTGCCAGCAGTACGACAGGGGGCTCCTACGAGCAGTACTTC
CASSTTGGSYEQYF
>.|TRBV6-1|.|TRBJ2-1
TGTGCCAGCTCCTATTCAACATACAATGAGCAGTTCTTC
CASSYSTYNEQFF
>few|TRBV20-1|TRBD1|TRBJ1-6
TGCAGTGCTAGACCTTCGACAGGGGGCTCACCCCTCCACTTT
CSARPSTGGSPLHF
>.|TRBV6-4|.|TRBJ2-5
TGTGCCAGCAGTACGAGGGGGTGGCAAGAGACCCAGTACTTC
CASSTRGWQETQYF
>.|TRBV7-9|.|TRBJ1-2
TGTGCCAGCAGCGGGGGGAGTCAGTGGATCTATGGCTACACCTTC
CASSGGSQWIYGYTF
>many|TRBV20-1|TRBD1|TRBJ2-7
TGCAGTGCTAGGCGTAGGGGGCAGTGGGAGCAGTACTTC
CSARRRGQWEQYF
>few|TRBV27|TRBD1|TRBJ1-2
TGTGCCAGCAGGCCATACAGGGGGTATTCCGGCTACACCTTC
CASRPYRGYSGYTF
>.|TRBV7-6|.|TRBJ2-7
TGTGCCAGCAGCTTGGGAGGCGGCGAGCAGTACTTC
CASSLGGGEQYF
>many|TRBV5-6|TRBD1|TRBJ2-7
TGTGCCAGCAGCTCTTACAGGGGACGGTACGAGCAGTACTTC
CASSSYRGRYEQYF
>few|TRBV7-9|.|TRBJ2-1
TGTGCCAGCAGCTTGGGGAGCCCTAGTGAGCAGTTCTTC
CASSLGSPSEQFF
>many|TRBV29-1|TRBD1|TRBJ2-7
TGCAGCGCCGGCTGGGACAGGGAGCAGTACTTC
CSAGWDREQYF
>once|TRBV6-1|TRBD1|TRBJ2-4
TGTGCCAACGGACAGGACATTCAGTACTTC
CANGQDIQYF
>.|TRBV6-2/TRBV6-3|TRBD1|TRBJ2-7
TGTGCCAGCAGGGGGGACAGAGCCTACGAGCAGTACTTC
CASRGDRAYEQYF
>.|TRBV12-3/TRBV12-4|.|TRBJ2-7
TGTGCCAGCAGTCTAGGGGCGGTAAACGGCCCCTACGAGCAGTACTTC
CASSLGAVNGPYEQYF
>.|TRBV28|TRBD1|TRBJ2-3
TGTGCCAGCAGTTTATCCACCGACAGGGGAGGAGCAGATACGCAGTATTTT
CASSLSTDRGGADTQYF
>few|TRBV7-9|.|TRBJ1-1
TGTGCCAGCAGCCCACAGGGTAGGAATGAAGCTTTCTTT
CASSPQGRNEAFF
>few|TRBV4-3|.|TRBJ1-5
TGCGCCAGCAGCCAAGAGGTGTACAATCAGCCCCAGCATTTT
CASSQEVYNQPQHF
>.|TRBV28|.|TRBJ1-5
TGTGCCAGCAGTCCCCCCTTGGGCAATCAGCCCCAGCATTTT
CASSPPLGNQPQHF
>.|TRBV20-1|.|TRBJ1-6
TGCAGTGTTTTGCGGACGGGGGCCAGCCATTCACCCCTCCACTTT
CSVLRTGASHSPLHF
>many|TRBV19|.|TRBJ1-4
TGTGCCGCACCTCGACAGCTTGAAAAACTGTTTTTT
CAAPRQLEKLFF
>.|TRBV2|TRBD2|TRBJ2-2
TGTGCCAGCAAACCCCTCTTCGGGGGGGCGAACACCGGGGAGCTGTTTTTT
CASKPLFGGANTGELFF
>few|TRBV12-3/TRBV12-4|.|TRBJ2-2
TGTGCCAGCAGTTTTGGAGGAAGGGGGAGGGAGCTGTTTTTT
CASSFGGRGRELFF
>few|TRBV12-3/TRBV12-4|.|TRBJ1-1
TGTGCCAGCAGTTTCCGCCTGGGGGAGAACACTGAAGCTTTCTTT
CASSFRLGENTEAFF
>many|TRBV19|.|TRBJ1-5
TGTGCCAGTAGGCGGAACCGGAATCAGCCCCAGCATTTT
CASRRNRNQPQHF
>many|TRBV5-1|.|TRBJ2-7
TGCGCCAGCACCCTCGGACAGACTCAGGCCTACGAGCAGTACTTC
CASTLGQTQAYEQYF
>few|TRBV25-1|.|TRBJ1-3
TGTGCCAGCGCCTCTGGAAACACCATATATTTT
CASASGNTIYF
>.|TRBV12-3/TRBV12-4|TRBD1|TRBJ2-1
TGTGCCAGCAGACGGACAGGGGGCAACTATGAGCAGTTCTTC
CASRRTGGNYEQFF
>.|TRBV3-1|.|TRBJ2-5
TGTGCCAGCAGCCATAACCCCTTCTGGGGGGGCAGTGAGACCCAGTACTTC
CASSHNPFWGGSETQYF
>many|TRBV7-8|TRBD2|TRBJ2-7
TGTGCCAGCAGCTTAGAAGGGGCTAGCGGGGGGTACGAGCAGTACTTC
CASSLEGASGGYEQYF
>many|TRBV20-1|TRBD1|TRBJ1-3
TGCAGTGCTAGAGTCCCAGGGGGCTCTGGAAACACCATATATTTT
CSARVPGGSGNTIYF
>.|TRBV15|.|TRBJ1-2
TGTGCCACCAGCAGAGATGCCATTGGCTACACCTTC
CATSRDAIGYTF
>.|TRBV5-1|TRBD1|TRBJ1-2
TGCGCCAGCAGCTTAACCACCTCCGGGACAGGGGCCGAAAATGGCTACACCTTC
CASSLTTSGTGAENGYTF
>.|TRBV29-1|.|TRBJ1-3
TGCAGCGTGGGGTATCTTACTGGAAACACCATATATTTT
CSVGYLTGNTIYF
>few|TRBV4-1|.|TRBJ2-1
TGCGCCAGCAGCCCCTTGTCTTGGGGGCGGCAGGACAATGAGCAGTTCTTC
CASSPLSWGRQDNEQFF
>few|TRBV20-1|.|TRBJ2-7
TGCAGTGCTAGTATTGTTAGCAGGGTAGAACAGTACTTC
CSASIVSRVEQYF
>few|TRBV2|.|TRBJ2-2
TGTGCCAGCCACTTAGACAGCTTCCCCGGGGAGCTGTTTTTT
CASHLDSFPGELFF
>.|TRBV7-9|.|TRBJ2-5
TGTGCCAGCGAACTGAGGACCCGGGAGACCCAGTACTTC
CASELRTRETQYF
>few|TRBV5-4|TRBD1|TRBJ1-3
TGTGCCAGCAGCGTCGGACAGGGACTTTCTGGAAACACCATATATTTT
CASSVGQGLSGNTIYF
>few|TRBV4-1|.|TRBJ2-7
TGCGCCAGCAGCCAACAAGACCGCTACGAGCAGTACTTC
CASSQQDRYEQYF
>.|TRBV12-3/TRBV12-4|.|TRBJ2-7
TGTGCCAGCAGTTTTATCCCTCTAGGAGTCTCCTACGAGCAGTACTTC
CASSFIPLGVSYEQYF
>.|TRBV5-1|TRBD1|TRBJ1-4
TGCGCCAGCAGCGAGCAGGGGGCAAGGAATGAAAAACTGTTTTTT
CASSEQGARNEKLFF
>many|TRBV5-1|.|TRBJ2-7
TGCGCCAGCAGCTCCGGGCTCGAGCAGTACTTC
CASSSGLEQYF
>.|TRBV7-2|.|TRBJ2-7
TGTGCCAGCAGCTTAGCTGGGGACACCTCCTACGAGCAGTACTTC
CASSLAGDTSYEQYF
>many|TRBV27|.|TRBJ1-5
TGTGCCAGCAGTTTGGGGCCAAAAAGGGGCCATCAGCCCCAGCATTTT
CASSLGPKRGHQPQHF
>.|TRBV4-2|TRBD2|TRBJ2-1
TGTGCCAGCAGCCAAGATTGGGGGGGACCCAAAAACAATGAGCAGTTCTTC
CASSQDWGGPKNNEQFF